Sequencing of this T cell receptor (beta chain) was carried out in a study of blood T cell repertoires in COVID-19. Germline CDR1 is LNHDA and CDR2 is SQIVND (reference sequence). The V gene end was trimmed by 6 bases and the J gene end by 1 base; junction bases not matched to a gene: 5. The CDR3 runs 14 residues. Clones were read by immunoSEQ multiplex PCR, and TCRdb kept only the in-frame ones, dropping some. The sample lists 130,000 to 150,000 clones, around 77% occurring once. This sequence was found in a man between 50 and 59 years old with active or convalescent COVID-19. The sample comprised peripheral blood. The V and J genes are TRBV19 and TRBJ1-1; 7 nucleotides agree with TRBD1. The CDR3 region is CASRRQGQNTEAFF. The CDR3 nucleotides are TGTGCCAGTAGGAGACAGGGCCAGAACACTGAAGCTTTCTTT.